The source of this T cell receptor beta chain is a study of shared clonotypes between healthy human individuals. Findings of the study overall: Clonotypes not shared had lower generation probabilities than those common to all four donors.

The data were produced by immunoSEQ multiplex PCR, yet TCRdb's version contains in-frame clones alone and is incomplete. The sample carries hundreds of thousands of clones, roughly 73% recorded once. In the case of this clone: Its cognate antigen is unknown.

Sequencing used memory CD4+ T cells sorted from blood. The subset was: CD45RA-negative fraction. This receptor was identified in a woman under 40 in good health.

The CDR3: CASSNRANTEAFF. CDR3 nucleotides: TGTGCCAGCTCGAACAGGGCGAACACTGAAGCTTTCTTT. The chain is built from TRBV18 and TRBJ1-1, with D possibly TRBD1 on 6 matching bases. Trimming removed 6 bases from V and 1 base from J, with 9 bases in between. Germline-derived CDR1 and CDR2 are KGHSH and LQKENI. The length of the CDR3 is 13 residues.